This T cell receptor beta chain stems from a study of spatial heterogeneity in lung cancer. Study as a whole: Sequence detection consistently recorded a greater number of beta-chain than alpha-chain sequences. In raw reads, more than 8.5 appearances on average were recorded for each unique TCR and UMI combination.

Germline V gene sequence: CDR1 MDHEN, CDR2 SYDVKM. CDR3 size: 15 residues. TCRdb reprocessed the 5' RACE reads via MiXCR and lists one record per CDR3 protein. The sample comprises around 26,000 distinct CDR3 sequences, 6.9% of which are singletons, and roughly an eighth rests with the top ten. Described time point: sample taken at primary tumor resection. The sequenced material consisted of unsorted whole RNA from tumor, nontumor lung or frozen PBMC. A total of approximately 77 untreated early-stage non-small cell lung cancer patients served as donors. Notes on this clonotype: Given a much more abundant clone one base away, this may be a read error.

The input for sequencing was PBMCs, taken at surgery. The chain is built from TRBV28 and TRBJ1-5; 8 nucleotides match TRBD1. The receptor was derived from a male donor with early-stage non-small cell lung cancer. The CDR3 bases are TGTGCCAGCAGCCGCCAGGGGGCCCTTAGGGGGCCCCGGCATTTT. Its translation is CASSRQGALRGPRHF.